Listed here are 32 T cell receptor beta chains from one sample, sequenced in a study of Ad26.COV2.S vaccination and SARS-CoV-2 variants. As for treatment: 15 to 20 received Ad26.COV2.S at low or high dose, single or two shots; a few received placebo; per-sample allocation not given. All samples were drawn on day 63, counting from the first vaccine or placebo injection. Some clones are missing from TCRdb's copy, which holds only in-frame ones; the method was immunoSEQ multiplex PCR. The sample yields around 240,000 clones, around nine tenths seen once. The specimen was peripheral blood, collected in a trial of Ad26.COV2.S vaccine versus placebo. The source is a person aged 18-60 years who received the Ad26.COV2.S COVID-19 vaccine or a placebo.

V gene TRBV27 combines with J gene TRBJ2-7, with 7 positions matching TRBD1. V was clipped by 6 bases and J by 5 bases; unmatched bases: 7. The CDR3 is 13 residues long. Looked up from germline, CDR1 is MNHEY and CDR2 is SMNVEV (reference sequence). CDR3 bases: TGTGCCAGCAGGCCGACAGGGTTGAACGAGCAGTACTTC. Translation gives CASRPTGLNEQYF.

The chain joins TRBV4-3 to TRBJ2-1; D may be TRBD2 (5 bases). V was clipped by 1 base and J by 6 bases, with 10 bases between them. CDR3 length equals 14 residues. The germline V gene has CDR1 LGHNA and CDR2 YSLEER. Here the CDR3 DNA reads TGCGCCAGCAGCCAAGGGATCGGGGTCAATGAGCAGTTCTTC. It encodes CASSQGIGVNEQFF.

V is TRBV19 and J is TRBJ2-5, with a tentative D call TRBD1 (5 bases). The CDR3 has 16 residues. Trimming removed 2 bases at V and 2 bases at J, with 15 bases between. Germline values: CDR1 LNHDA, CDR2 SQIVND (reference sequence). The CDR3 DNA follows: TGTGCCAGTAGTATAATTAGGGGATTTGAGCAAGAGACCCAGTACTTC. As protein: CASSIIRGFEQETQYF.

This chain links TRBV10-2 with TRBJ2-7; tentatively, D is TRBD2 (6 bases). Germline CDR1 WSHSY, CDR2 SAAADI. The CDR3 spans 14 residues. V was pared by 6 bases and J by 0 bases, with 12 bases between. The CDR3 loop is CASRGTATSYEQYF. CDR3 bases: TGCGCCAGCAGGGGGACTGCTACCTCCTACGAGCAGTACTTC.

The V gene is TRBV6-4, the J gene TRBJ2-2; TRBD1 aligns across 9 bases. Looked up from germline, CDR1 is MRHNA and CDR2 is SNTAGT. V was clipped by 0 bases and J by 6 bases; unmatched bases: 2. The CDR3 totals 15 residues. The CDR3 loop reads CASSDSGTGPGELFF. CDR3 sequence (DNA): TGTGCCAGCAGTGACTCGGGGACAGGGCCCGGGGAGCTGTTTTTT.

J is TRBJ2-1 and V is TRBV11-3, with 7 bases aligning to TRBD2. V trimming: 0 bases; J trimming: 10 bases; junction bases outside the gene matches: 3. The CDR3 is made up of 13 amino acids. The germline V gene encodes CDR1 SGHNT and CDR2 YENEEA. CDR3 nucleotide sequence: TGTGCCAGCAGCTTAGATGGGACTACAGAGCAGTTCTTC. Amino acid sequence: CASSLDGTTEQFF.

This chain connects TRBV18 to TRBJ2-1; 7 nucleotides match TRBD1. The V gene's germline CDR1 is KGHSH and CDR2 LQKENI. The trim removed 4 bases at V and 8 bases at J, leaving 5 bases unmatched. This CDR3 is 13 amino acids long. DNA of the CDR3: TGTGCCAGCTCACGACAGGGTGGGGATGAGCAGTTCTTC. It encodes CASSRQGGDEQFF.

This chain links TRBV10-1 with TRBJ1-4; D remains ambiguous. Trimming cost V 4 bases and J 12 bases, with 12 bases left between them. The CDR3 runs to 12 residues. The germline V gene encodes CDR1 WNHNN and CDR2 SYGVQD (reference sequence). The CDR3 protein is CASSATGSQLFF. CDR3 sequence (DNA): TGCGCCAGCAGTGCCACCGGGTCCCAACTGTTTTTT.

The chain's CDR3 is CASSGGRQGGPEAFF. In nucleotides, the CDR3 is TGTGCCAGCAGTGGGGGAAGGCAGGGCGGGCCTGAAGCTTTCTTT. V and J are TRBV7-9 and TRBJ1-1, with TRBD1 as a possible D gene (5 bases). Per the germline V gene, CDR1 is SEHNR and CDR2 is FQNEAQ (reference sequence). The CDR3 totals 15 residues. The V end lost 6 bases, the J end lost 6 bases, and 20 bases lay between the germline ends.

This clone showed up just once. The chain uses TRBV4-3 and TRBJ1-4; weak D call: TRBD1 (6 bases). V shed 0 bases and J shed 0 bases, with 17 bases lying between them. CDR1 LGHNA and CDR2 YSLEER come from the germline V gene. CDR3 length: 19 residues. CDR3 region: CASSQEIGGGFATNEKLFF. The CDR3 region has the DNA TGCGCCAGCAGCCAAGAGATAGGGGGGGGCTTTGCAACTAATGAAAAACTGTTTTTT.

This clone was seen once. CDR3 loop: CASSPLSVPETQYF. DNA of the CDR3: TGTGCCAGCTCACCACTAAGCGTCCCAGAGACCCAGTACTTC. The V gene is TRBV18, the J gene TRBJ2-5; D remains ambiguous. Germline V gene lookup returns CDR1 KGHSH and CDR2 LQKENI. The CDR3 spans 14 residues. Trimming took off 1 base at V and 4 bases at J, with 10 bases between the two ends. Complete variable domain (other parts from reference TRBV18 and TRBJ2-5): NAGVMQNPRHLVRRRGQEARLRCSPMKGHSHVYWYRQLPEEGLKFMVYLQKENIIDESGMPKERFSAEFPKEGPSILRIQQVVRGDSAAYFCASSPLSVPETQYFGPGTRLLVL.

J is TRBJ2-7 and V is TRBV5-4, with 7 bases aligning to TRBD1. The junction had 9 bases not matched to a gene; V was cut back by 2 bases and J by 4 bases. Germline CDR1 is SGHNT and CDR2 is YYREEE (reference sequence). The CDR3 contains 15 residues. CDR3 loop: CASSLAGTANYEQYF. The CDR3 coding sequence is TGTGCCAGCAGCTTAGCCGGGACAGCGAATTACGAGCAGTACTTC.

This clone was counted between two and nine times. The chain has TRBV4-2 and TRBJ1-5; D gene uncertain. The CDR3 contains 15 residues. From germline, CDR1 is LGHNA and CDR2 YNFKEQ. The V and J ends lost 4 bases and 0 bases respectively, with 10 bases between them. The CDR3 loop is CASSPDRYSNQPQHF. DNA of the CDR3: TGTGCCAGCAGCCCGGACCGTTATAGCAATCAGCCCCAGCATTTT.

This clone has only a few counts. The V call is TRBV4-1, the J call TRBJ2-6; D remains ambiguous. The CDR3 has 20 residues. CDR1 is MGHRA and CDR2 is YSYEKL in the germline V gene. Trimming stripped 1 base from V and 1 base from J, with 20 bases between. CDR3 sequence: CASSQGSRALWDSGANVLTF. The CDR3 nucleotides are TGCGCCAGCAGCCAAGGCAGTAGGGCCCTCTGGGATTCTGGGGCCAACGTCCTGACTTTC.

The sample holds one count of this clone. The chain uses TRBV19 and TRBJ2-7; D unclear. Germline values: CDR1 LNHDA, CDR2 SQIVND (reference sequence). Deletions cut 2 bases from V and 2 bases from J, with 19 bases between. The CDR3 runs 17 residues. CDR3 sequence: CASSISPRAGGPYEQYF. Written as DNA, the CDR3 is TGTGCCAGTAGTATAAGTCCCCGGGCAGGCGGACCCTACGAGCAGTACTTC.

The rearrangement uses TRBV28 and TRBJ2-2; the D is unclear. The germline V gene encodes CDR1 MDHEN and CDR2 SYDVKM. The V end lost 7 bases, the J end lost 0 bases, and 9 bases lay between the germline ends. The CDR3 extends over 14 amino acids. In DNA form, the CDR3 reads TGTGCCAGCATCGAGATGCCGAACACCGGGGAGCTGTTTTTT. This encodes CASIEMPNTGELFF.

The chain links TRBV28 to TRBJ2-7, with 9 nucleotides matching TRBD1. The CDR3 consists of 15 residues. Trimming at V came to 6 bases and at J to 2 bases, leaving 8 bases not matched to a gene. Germline V lookup: CDR1 MDHEN, CDR2 SYDVKM. CDR3 protein: CASSLLTGGTYEQYF. Written as DNA, the CDR3 is TGTGCCAGCAGCCTCCTGACAGGGGGTACCTACGAGCAGTACTTC.

The CDR3 coding sequence is TGCGCCAGCAGCCAGGGGCCTTGGGGGGGCCGTTTTAATGAGCAGTTCTTC. Amino acid sequence: CASSQGPWGGRFNEQFF. The chain recombines TRBV4-1 with TRBJ2-1; tentative D call: TRBD2 (7 bases). Germline V gene sequence: CDR1 MGHRA, CDR2 YSYEKL. V gave up 3 bases and J gave up 7 bases, with 22 bases separating them. The CDR3 sequence is 17 residues long.

The genes are TRBV6-4 and TRBJ2-1; D uncertain. V was pared by 6 bases and J by 5 bases, with 11 bases between. The CDR3 contains 13 residues. Germline values: CDR1 MRHNA, CDR2 SNTAGT. CDR3: CASSLEQHNEQFF. DNA for the CDR3: TGTGCCAGCAGCCTCGAGCAGCACAATGAGCAGTTCTTC.

The V and J genes are TRBV5-1 and TRBJ2-5; D may be TRBD1 (6 bases). Germline CDR1 reads SGHRS; CDR2 reads YFSETQ. Trimming removed 5 bases at V and 2 bases at J, with 16 bases between. The CDR3 runs to 15 residues. This chain's CDR3 is CASRSTGTGQETQYF. The CDR3 DNA reads as TGCGCCAGCAGGTCGACCGGCACAGGGCAAGAGACCCAGTACTTC.

The CDR3 region is CASSSWYQETQYF. The CDR3 DNA is TGTGCCAGCAGTTCCTGGTACCAAGAGACCCAGTACTTC. The rearrangement uses TRBV6-5 and TRBJ2-5; no clear D gene. The V end was cut by 4 bases, the J end by 0 bases, with 6 bases between. CDR1 is MNHEY and CDR2 is SVGAGI in the germline V gene. The CDR3 extends over 13 amino acids.

This rearrangement joins TRBV10-3 to TRBJ2-7; D remains unclear. Germline CDR1 reads ENHRY; CDR2 reads SYGVKD. V lost 7 bases to trimming and J lost 2 bases, with 15 bases between them. The CDR3 has 14 residues. This CDR3 reads CAIKQNLGTYEQYF. The CDR3 region has the DNA TGTGCCATCAAGCAAAACCTGGGAACCTACGAGCAGTACTTC.

The chain links TRBV5-1 to TRBJ2-1, with TRBD2 matching over 10 bases. The CDR3 has 13 residues. The J segment lost 6 bases and the V segment lost 5 bases, leaving 2 bases of the junction unmatched. Germline loops: CDR1 SGHRS, CDR2 YFSETQ. CDR3 in amino acids: CASRTSGFNEQFF. CDR3 sequence (DNA): TGCGCCAGCAGGACTAGCGGGTTCAATGAGCAGTTCTTC.

This chain uses TRBV6-1 with TRBJ2-7, with unresolved D. The CDR3 is made up of 12 amino acids. Trimming shortened V by 3 bases and J by 1 base, and 4 bases separated the two germline ends. Germline CDR1 is MNHNS and CDR2 is SASEGT. CDR3 bases: TGTGCCAGCAGTGACAGGTCCTACGAGCAGTACTTC. This translates into CASSDRSYEQYF.

The J gene is TRBJ2-1, the V gene TRBV25-1, with D unclear. Per germline, CDR1 MGHDK and CDR2 SYGVNS. The germline V and J ends were trimmed by 3 bases and 0 bases, with 12 bases remaining between them. The CDR3 is 16 amino acids. CDR3 sequence (DNA): TGTGCCAGCAGTGATAGTAGGCCTGTCTCCTACAATGAGCAGTTCTTC. It specifies CASSDSRPVSYNEQFF.

The chain joins TRBV25-1 to TRBJ2-1; D gene uncertain. This CDR3 is built from 12 residues. Germline CDR1 and CDR2: MGHDK and SYGVNS. The V gene lost 6 bases and the J gene lost 10 bases, with 13 bases spanning the gap. The CDR3 is CASRYSGSEQFF. DNA for the CDR3: TGTGCCAGCAGATACAGTGGTTCGGAGCAGTTCTTC.

This clone has just one count. V and J are TRBV28 and TRBJ2-1, with TRBD1 matching over 9 bases. The junction had 6 bases not matched to a gene; V was cut back by 5 bases and J by 7 bases. The germline V gene has CDR1 MDHEN and CDR2 SYDVKM. CDR3 length: 14 residues. DNA of the CDR3: TGTGCCAGCAGTGCACAGGGGGCAAGGAATGAGCAGTTCTTC. Translating gives CASSAQGARNEQFF.

The genes are TRBV10-3 and TRBJ1-1; D is undetermined. Germline V lookup: CDR1 ENHRY, CDR2 SYGVKD. The CDR3 runs 14 residues. Trimming pared 6 bases from V and 0 bases from J, leaving 11 bases between. The CDR3 region is CAIRANDLNTEAFF. CDR3 coding DNA: TGTGCCATCAGGGCAAACGACTTGAACACTGAAGCTTTCTTT.

The chain uses TRBV30 and TRBJ2-7; unclear D gene. Trimming cost V 0 bases and J 2 bases, with 5 bases left between them. Per the germline V gene, CDR1 is GTSNPN and CDR2 is SVGIG (reference sequence). The CDR3 spans 12 residues. CDR3 region: CAWSVLTYEQYF. As DNA, the CDR3 is TGTGCCTGGAGTGTTCTTACCTACGAGCAGTACTTC.

The chain is built from TRBV7-6 and TRBJ1-5; D may be TRBD1 (6 bases). Germline CDR1 and CDR2: SGHVS and FNYEAQ. Trimming removed 5 bases from V and 4 bases from J, with 18 bases in between. There are 16 residues in the CDR3. The DNA of the CDR3 is TGTGCCAGCAGCCCAGGCCCACAGGGTCTGAATCAGCCCCAGCATTTT. This translates into CASSPGPQGLNQPQHF.

The J gene is TRBJ2-5, the V gene TRBV9; no reliable D call. V shed 0 bases and J shed 5 bases, with 8 bases lying between them. The germline V gene encodes CDR1 SGDLS and CDR2 YYNGEE. CDR3 length: 13 residues. The CDR3 nucleotides read TGTGCCAGCAGCGTAGGGCGGTTCGAGACCCAGTACTTC. This sequence encodes CASSVGRFETQYF.

The J gene is TRBJ2-7, the V gene TRBV3-1 (or the pseudogene TRBV3-2); a weak D match, TRBD2 (5 bases). In germline, CDR1 is LGHDT, CDR2 YNNKEL (reference sequence). V dropped 2 bases and J dropped 2 bases, with 13 bases sitting between them. CDR3 length equals 15 residues. CDR3 in DNA: TGTGCCAGCAGCCAAATGACTATCCCTACCTACGAGCAGTACTTC. Translating it yields CASSQMTIPTYEQYF.